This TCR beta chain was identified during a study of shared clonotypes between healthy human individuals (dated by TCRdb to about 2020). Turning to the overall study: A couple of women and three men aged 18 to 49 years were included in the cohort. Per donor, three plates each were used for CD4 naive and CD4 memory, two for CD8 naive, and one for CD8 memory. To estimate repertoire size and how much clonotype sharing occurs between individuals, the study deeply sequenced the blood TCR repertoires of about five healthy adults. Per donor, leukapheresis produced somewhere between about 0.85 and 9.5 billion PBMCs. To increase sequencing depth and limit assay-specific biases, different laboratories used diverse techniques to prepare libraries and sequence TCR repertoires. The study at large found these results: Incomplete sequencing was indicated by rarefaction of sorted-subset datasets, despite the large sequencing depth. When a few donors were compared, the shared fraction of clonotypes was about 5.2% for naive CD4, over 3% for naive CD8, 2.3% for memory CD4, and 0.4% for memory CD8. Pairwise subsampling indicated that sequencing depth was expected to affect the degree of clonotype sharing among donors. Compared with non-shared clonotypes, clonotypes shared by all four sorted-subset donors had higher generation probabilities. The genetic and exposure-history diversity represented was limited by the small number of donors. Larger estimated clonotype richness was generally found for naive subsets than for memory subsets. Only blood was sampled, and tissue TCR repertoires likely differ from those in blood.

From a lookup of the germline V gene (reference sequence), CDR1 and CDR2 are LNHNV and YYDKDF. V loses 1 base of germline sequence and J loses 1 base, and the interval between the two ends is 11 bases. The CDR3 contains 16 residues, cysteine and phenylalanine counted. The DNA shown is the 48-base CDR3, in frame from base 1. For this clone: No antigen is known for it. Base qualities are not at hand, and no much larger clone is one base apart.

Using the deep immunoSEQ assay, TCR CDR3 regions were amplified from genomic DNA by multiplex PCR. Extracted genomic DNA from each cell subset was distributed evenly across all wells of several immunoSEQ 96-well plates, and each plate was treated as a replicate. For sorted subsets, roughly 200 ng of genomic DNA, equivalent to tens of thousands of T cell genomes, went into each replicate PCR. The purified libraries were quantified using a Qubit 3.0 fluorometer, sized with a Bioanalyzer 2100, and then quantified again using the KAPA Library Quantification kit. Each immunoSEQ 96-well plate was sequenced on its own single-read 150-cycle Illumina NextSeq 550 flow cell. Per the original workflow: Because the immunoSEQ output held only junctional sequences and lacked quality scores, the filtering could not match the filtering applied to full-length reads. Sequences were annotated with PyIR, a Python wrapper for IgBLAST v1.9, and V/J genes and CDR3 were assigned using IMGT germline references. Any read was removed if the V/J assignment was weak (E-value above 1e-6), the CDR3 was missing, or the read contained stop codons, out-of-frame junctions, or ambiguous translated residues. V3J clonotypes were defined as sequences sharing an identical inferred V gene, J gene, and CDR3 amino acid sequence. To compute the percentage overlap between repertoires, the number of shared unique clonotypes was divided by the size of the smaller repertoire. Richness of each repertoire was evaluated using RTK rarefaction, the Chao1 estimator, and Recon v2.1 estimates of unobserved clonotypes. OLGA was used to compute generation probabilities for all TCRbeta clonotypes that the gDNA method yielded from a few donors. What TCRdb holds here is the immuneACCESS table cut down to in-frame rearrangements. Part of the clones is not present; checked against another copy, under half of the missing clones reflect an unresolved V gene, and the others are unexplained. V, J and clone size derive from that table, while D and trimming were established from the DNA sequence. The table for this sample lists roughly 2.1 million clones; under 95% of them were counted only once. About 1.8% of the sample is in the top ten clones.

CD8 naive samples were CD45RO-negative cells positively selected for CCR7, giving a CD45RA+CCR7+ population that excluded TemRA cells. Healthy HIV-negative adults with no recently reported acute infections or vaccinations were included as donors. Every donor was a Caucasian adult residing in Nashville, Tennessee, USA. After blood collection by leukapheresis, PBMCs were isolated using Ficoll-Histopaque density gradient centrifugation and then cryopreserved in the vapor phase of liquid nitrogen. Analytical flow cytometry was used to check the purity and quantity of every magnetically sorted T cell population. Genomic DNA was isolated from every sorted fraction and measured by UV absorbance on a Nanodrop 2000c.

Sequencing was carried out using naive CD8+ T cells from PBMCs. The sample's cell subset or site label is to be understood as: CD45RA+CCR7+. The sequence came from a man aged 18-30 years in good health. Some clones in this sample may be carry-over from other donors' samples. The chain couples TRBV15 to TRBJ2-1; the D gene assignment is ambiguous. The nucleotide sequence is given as TGTGCCACCAGCAGAGGCATGTGGGCTTCCTACAATGAGCAGTTCTTC. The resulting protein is CATSRGMWASYNEQFF. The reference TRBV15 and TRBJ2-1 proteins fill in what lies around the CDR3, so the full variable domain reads DAMVIQNPRYQVTQFGKPVTLSCSQTLNHNVMYWYQQKSSQAPKLLFHYYDKDFNNEADTPDNFQSRRPNTSFCFLDIRSPGLGDTAMYLCATSRGMWASYNEQFFGPGTRLTVL.